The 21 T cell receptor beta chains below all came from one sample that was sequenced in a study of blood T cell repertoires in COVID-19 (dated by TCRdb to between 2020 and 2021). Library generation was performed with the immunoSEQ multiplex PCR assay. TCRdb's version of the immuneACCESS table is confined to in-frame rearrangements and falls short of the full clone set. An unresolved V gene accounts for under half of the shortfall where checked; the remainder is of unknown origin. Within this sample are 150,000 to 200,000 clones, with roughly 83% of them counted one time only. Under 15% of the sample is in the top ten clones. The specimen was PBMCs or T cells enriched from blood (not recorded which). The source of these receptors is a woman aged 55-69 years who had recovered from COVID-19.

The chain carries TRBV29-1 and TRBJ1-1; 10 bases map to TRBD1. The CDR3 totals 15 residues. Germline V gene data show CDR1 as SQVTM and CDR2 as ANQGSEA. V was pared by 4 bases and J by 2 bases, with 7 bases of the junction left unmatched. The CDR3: CSVAPTGGANTEAFF. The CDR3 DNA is TGCAGCGTTGCCCCGACAGGGGGCGCTAACACTGAAGCTTTCTTT.

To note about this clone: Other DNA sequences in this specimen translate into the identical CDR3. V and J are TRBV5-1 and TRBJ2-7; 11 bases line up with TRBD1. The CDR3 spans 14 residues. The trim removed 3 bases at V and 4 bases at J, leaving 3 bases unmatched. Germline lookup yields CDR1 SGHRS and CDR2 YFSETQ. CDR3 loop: CASSSGTGGYEQYF. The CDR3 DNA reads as TGCGCCAGCAGCTCCGGGACAGGGGGGTACGAGCAGTACTTC.

The chain's CDR3 is CASTYRGEQYF. CDR3 bases: TGTGCCAGCACCTACAGGGGCGAGCAGTACTTC. The chain employs TRBV28 and TRBJ2-7, with 7 bases matching TRBD1. V was pared by 7 bases and J by 6 bases, with 3 bases of the junction left unmatched. This CDR3 is 11 amino acids long. From germline, CDR1 is MDHEN and CDR2 SYDVKM.

For the CDR3, the DNA is TGTGCCAGCAGCACAAGGACAGGGAAAAACATTCAGTACTTC. Its translation is CASSTRTGKNIQYF. This chain joins TRBV7-8 and TRBJ2-4; 8 nucleotides align to TRBD1. V lost 5 bases, J lost 4 bases, and 4 bases stayed unmatched. This CDR3 is built from 14 residues. Germline CDR1 SGHVS, CDR2 FQNEAQ.

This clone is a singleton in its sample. The DNA of the CDR3 is TGCGCCAGCCTCCTCGGTCAGCCCCAGCATTTT. Protein: CASLLGQPQHF. The V gene is TRBV10-1, the J gene TRBJ1-5, with D unclear. V dropped 8 bases and J dropped 6 bases, with 8 bases sitting between them. The CDR3 runs 11 residues. From germline, CDR1 is WNHNN and CDR2 SYGVQD (reference sequence).

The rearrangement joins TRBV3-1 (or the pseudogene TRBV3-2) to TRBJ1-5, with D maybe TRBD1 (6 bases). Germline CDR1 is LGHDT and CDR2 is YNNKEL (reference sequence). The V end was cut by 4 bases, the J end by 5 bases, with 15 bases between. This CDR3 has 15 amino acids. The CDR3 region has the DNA TGTGCCAGCAGCCCCACTAGGGGGAAAGATCAGCCCCAGCATTTT. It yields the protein CASSPTRGKDQPQHF.

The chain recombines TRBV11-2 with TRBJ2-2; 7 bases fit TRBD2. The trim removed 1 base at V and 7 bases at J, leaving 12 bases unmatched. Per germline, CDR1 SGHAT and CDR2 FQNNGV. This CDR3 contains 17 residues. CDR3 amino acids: CASSLAPDGTIGGELFF. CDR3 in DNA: TGTGCCAGCAGCTTAGCGCCCGACGGGACTATCGGCGGGGAGCTGTTTTTT.

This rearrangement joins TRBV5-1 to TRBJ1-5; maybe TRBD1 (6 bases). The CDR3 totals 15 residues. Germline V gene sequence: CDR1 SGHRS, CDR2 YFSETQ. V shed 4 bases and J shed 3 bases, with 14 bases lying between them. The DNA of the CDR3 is TGCGCCAGCAGCCCTCAGGGGATTGACAATCAGCCCCAGCATTTT. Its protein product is CASSPQGIDNQPQHF.

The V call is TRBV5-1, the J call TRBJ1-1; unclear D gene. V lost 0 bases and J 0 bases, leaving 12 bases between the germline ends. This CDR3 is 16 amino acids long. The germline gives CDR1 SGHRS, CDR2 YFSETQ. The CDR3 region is CASSLALTSMNTEAFF. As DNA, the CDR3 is TGCGCCAGCAGCTTGGCCCTGACAAGCATGAACACTGAAGCTTTCTTT. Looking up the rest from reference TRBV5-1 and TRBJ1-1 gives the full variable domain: KAGVTQTPRYLIKTRGQQVTLSCSPISGHRSVSWYQQTPGQGLQFLFEYFSETQRNKGNFPGRFSGRQFSNSRSEMNVSTLELGDSALYLCASSLALTSMNTEAFFGQGTRLTVV.

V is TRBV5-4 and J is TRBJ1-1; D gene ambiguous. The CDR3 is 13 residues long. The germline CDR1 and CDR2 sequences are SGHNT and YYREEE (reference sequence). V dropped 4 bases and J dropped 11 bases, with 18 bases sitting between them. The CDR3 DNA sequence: TGTGCCAGCAGCGTGGGCGGGGAATACGCGGCTTTCTTT. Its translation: CASSVGGEYAAFF.

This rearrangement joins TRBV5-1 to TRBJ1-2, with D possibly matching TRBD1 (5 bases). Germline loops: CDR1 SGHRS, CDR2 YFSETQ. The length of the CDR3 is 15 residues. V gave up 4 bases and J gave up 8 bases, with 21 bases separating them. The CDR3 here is CASSPALRGARGYTF. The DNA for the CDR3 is TGCGCCAGCAGCCCGGCTTTAAGGGGCGCCCGGGGCTACACCTTC. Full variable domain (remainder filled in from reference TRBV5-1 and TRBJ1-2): KAGVTQTPRYLIKTRGQQVTLSCSPISGHRSVSWYQQTPGQGLQFLFEYFSETQRNKGNFPGRFSGRQFSNSRSEMNVSTLELGDSALYLCASSPALRGARGYTFGSGTRLTVV.

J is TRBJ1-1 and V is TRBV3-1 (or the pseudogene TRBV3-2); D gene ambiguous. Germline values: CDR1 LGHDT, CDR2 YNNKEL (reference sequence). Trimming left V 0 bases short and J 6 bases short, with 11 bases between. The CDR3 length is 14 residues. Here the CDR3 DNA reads TGTGCCAGCAGCCAAGATCACGGGAGGGCTGAAGCTTTCTTT. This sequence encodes CASSQDHGRAEAFF.

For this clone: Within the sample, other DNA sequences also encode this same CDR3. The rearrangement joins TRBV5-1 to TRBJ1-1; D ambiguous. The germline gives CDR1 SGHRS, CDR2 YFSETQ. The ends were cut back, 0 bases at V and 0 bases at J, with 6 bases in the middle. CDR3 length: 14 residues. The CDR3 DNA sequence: TGCGCCAGCAGCTTGGTTCAGATGAACACTGAAGCTTTCTTT. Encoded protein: CASSLVQMNTEAFF.

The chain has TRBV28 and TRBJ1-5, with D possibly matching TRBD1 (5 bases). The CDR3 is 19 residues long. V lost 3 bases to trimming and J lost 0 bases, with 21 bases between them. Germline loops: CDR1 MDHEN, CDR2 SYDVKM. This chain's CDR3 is CASSFHEVSGLYSNQPQHF. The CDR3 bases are TGTGCCAGCAGTTTCCATGAAGTGTCAGGGCTTTATAGCAATCAGCCCCAGCATTTT.

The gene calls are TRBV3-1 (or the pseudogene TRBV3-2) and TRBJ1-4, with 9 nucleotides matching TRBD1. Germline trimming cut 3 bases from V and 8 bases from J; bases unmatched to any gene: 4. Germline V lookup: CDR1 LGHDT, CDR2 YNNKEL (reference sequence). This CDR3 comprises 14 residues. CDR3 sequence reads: CASSHRDREEKLFF. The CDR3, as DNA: TGTGCCAGCAGCCACCGGGACAGGGAAGAAAAACTGTTTTTT.

In nucleotides, the CDR3 is TGTGCCAGCTCAGTGACAGATTCGAACACTGAAGCTTTCTTT. This gives the protein CASSVTDSNTEAFF. The chain joins TRBV18 to TRBJ1-1; weak D call: TRBD1 (5 bases). The V gene lost 5 bases and the J gene lost 1 base, with 11 bases spanning the gap. The CDR3 totals 14 residues. CDR1 and CDR2 (germline): KGHSH, LQKENI.

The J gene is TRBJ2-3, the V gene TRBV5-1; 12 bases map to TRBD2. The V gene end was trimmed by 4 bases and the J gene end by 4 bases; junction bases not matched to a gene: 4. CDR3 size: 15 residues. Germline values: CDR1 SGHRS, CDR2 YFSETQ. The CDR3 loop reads CASSETSGGSDTQYF. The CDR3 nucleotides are TGCGCCAGCAGCGAGACTAGCGGGGGCTCAGATACGCAGTATTTT.

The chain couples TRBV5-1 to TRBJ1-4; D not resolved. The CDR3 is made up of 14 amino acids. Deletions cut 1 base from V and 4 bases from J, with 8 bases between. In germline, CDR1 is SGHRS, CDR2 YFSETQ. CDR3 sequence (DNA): TGCGCCAGCAGCTTGAACGGTGGTAATGAAAAACTGTTTTTT. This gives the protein CASSLNGGNEKLFF.

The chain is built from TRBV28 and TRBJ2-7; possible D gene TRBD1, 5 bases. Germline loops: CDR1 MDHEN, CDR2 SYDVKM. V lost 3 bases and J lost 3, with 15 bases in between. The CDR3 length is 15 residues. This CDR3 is CASSFPWGPIYEQYF. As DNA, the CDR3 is TGTGCCAGCAGTTTCCCTTGGGGCCCCATCTACGAGCAGTACTTC.

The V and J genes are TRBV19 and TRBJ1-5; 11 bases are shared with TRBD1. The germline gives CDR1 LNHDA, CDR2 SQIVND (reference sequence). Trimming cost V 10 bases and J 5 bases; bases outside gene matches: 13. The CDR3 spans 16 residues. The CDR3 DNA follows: TGTGCCACCCGTTGGGACAGGGGGAACCAGGATCAGCCCCAGCATTTT. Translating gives CATRWDRGNQDQPQHF.

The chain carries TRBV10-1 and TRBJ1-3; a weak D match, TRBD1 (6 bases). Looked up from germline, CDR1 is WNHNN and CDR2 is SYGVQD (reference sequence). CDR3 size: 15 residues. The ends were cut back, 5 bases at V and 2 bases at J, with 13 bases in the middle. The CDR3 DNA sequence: TGCGCCAGCAGTACCAGGGGAAGCGCTGGAAACACCATATATTTT. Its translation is CASSTRGSAGNTIYF.